The following is a T cell receptor beta chain sequence with its context. Its matching antigen is unknown. CDR3 length: 13 residues. Germline CDR1 and CDR2: SGHTS and YDEGEE. The ends were cut back, 4 bases at V and 5 bases at J, with 12 bases in the middle. This specimen belongs to a study of T cell repertoires in cytomegalovirus infection. Study as a whole: Matching HLA type and CMV infection were both indicated by public TCR beta signatures. Study conclusions and caveats: Cumulative public TCR beta family frequency identified carriers of CMV plus the relevant HLA. In two of eight donors, the top clonotype was HLA-C-restricted CMV-specific.

TCRdb reanalysed the reads using MiXCR and keeps one entry per CDR3 protein. The sample lists 300,000 or so distinct CDR3 sequences, 20% to 30% seen once, with 13% in the top ten. The chain joins TRBV5-8 to TRBJ1-1; D possibly corresponds to TRBD1 (6 bases). The source was cultured PBMCs, collected from culture after CMV antigen stimulation. The origin of this receptor is a human donor in good health (CMV status not recorded). Some clones in this sample may be carry-over from other donors' samples. The CDR3 DNA reads as TGTGCCAGCAGCCGAGACAGGCCTACTGAAGCTTTCTTT. It encodes CASSRDRPTEAFF.